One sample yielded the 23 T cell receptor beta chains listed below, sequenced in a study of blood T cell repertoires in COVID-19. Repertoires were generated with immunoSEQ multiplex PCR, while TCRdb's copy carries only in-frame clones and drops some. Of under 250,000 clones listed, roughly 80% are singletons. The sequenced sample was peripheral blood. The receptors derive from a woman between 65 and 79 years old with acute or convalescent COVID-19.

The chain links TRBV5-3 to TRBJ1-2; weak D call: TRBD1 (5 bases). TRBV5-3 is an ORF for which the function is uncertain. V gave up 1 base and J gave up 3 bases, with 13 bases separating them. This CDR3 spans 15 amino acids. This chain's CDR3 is CARSLLGAFDYGYTF. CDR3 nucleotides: TGTGCCAGAAGCTTGCTAGGGGCATTTGACTATGGCTACACCTTC.

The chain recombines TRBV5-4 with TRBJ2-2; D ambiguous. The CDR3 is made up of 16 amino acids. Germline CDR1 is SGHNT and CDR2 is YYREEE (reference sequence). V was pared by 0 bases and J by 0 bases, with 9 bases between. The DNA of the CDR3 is TGTGCCAGCAGCTTGGAATCTAGAACGAACACCGGGGAGCTGTTTTTT. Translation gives CASSLESRTNTGELFF.

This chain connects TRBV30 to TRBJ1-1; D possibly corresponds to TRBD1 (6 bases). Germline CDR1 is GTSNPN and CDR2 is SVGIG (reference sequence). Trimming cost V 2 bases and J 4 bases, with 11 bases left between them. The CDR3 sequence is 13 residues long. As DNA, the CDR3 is TGTGCCTGGAGTTTACAGGGAGCCACTGAAGCTTTCTTT. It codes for CAWSLQGATEAFF.

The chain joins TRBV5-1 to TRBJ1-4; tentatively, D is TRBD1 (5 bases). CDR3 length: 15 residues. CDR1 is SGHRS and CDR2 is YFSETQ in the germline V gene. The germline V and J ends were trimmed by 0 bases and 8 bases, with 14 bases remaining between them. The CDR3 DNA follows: TGCGCCAGCAGCTTGGACCCAGGGAGCGGGGAAAAACTGTTTTTT. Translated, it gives CASSLDPGSGEKLFF.

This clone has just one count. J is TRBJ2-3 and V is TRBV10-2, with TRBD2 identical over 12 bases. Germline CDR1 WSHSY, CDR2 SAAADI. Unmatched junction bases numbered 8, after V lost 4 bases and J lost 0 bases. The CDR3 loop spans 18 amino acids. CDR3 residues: CASSAFPLAGGSTDTQYF. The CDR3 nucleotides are TGCGCCAGCAGTGCGTTCCCACTAGCGGGGGGTAGCACAGATACGCAGTATTTT.

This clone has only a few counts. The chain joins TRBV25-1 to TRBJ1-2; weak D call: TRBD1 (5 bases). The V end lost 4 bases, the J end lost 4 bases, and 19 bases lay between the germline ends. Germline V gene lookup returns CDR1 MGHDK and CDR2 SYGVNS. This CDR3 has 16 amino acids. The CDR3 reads CASSGPGTIVLYGYTF. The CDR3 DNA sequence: TGTGCCAGCAGTGGGCCCGGGACTATAGTTCTCTATGGCTACACCTTC.

The CDR3 sequence: CASSLSTGMVMNTEAFF. CDR3 DNA sequence: TGCGCCAGCAGCTTATCAACAGGGATGGTGATGAACACTGAAGCTTTCTTT. The V gene is TRBV5-1, the J gene TRBJ1-1, with a tentative D call TRBD1 (6 bases). Germline V gene lookup returns CDR1 SGHRS and CDR2 YFSETQ. Trimming pared 2 bases from V and 0 bases from J, leaving 17 bases between. The CDR3 covers 17 residues.

CDR3 sequence: CASKWGDGYTF. In nucleotides, the CDR3 is TGTGCCAGCAAATGGGGGGATGGCTACACCTTC. This rearrangement joins TRBV12-3 or TRBV12-4 to TRBJ1-2, with D tentatively TRBD1 (5 bases). The CDR3 spans 11 residues. V was shortened by 7 bases and J by 6 bases, with 9 bases between the two germline ends.

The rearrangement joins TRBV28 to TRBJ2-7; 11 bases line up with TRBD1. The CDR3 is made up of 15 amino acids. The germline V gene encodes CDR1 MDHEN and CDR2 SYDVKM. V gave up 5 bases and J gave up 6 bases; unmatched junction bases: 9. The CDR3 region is CASSPSGTGGREQYF. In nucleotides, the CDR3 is TGTGCCAGCAGTCCCTCCGGGACAGGGGGACGCGAGCAGTACTTC.

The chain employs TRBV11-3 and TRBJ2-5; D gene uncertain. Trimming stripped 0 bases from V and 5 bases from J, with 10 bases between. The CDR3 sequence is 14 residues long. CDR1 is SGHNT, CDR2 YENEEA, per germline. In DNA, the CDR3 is TGTGCCAGCAGCTTAGATTCACTTGCGGAGACCCAGTACTTC. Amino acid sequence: CASSLDSLAETQYF.

As DNA, the CDR3 is TGTGCCATCAGTGAGGAACGTCCCGGGGGCTACACCTTC. It is translated as CAISEERPGGYTF. The chain carries TRBV10-3 and TRBJ1-2; D gene ambiguous. The CDR3 extends over 13 amino acids. Germline CDR1 ENHRY, CDR2 SYGVKD. With 2 bases removed from V and 8 bases from J, the gap between germline ends came to 12 bases.

The CDR3 reads CASSSKRGAETQYF. The CDR3 nucleotides are TGTGCCAGCAGCTCCAAGCGGGGTGCAGAGACCCAGTACTTC. V and J are TRBV5-4 and TRBJ2-5; 7 nucleotides align to TRBD2. CDR3 size: 14 residues. Germline CDR1 and CDR2: SGHNT and YYREEE (reference sequence). The trim removed 3 bases at V and 4 bases at J, leaving 6 bases unmatched.

Here the CDR3 reads CAISASGGASFYNEQFF. In DNA, the CDR3 is TGTGCCATCAGCGCTAGCGGGGGGGCCAGCTTTTACAATGAGCAGTTCTTC. The chain joins TRBV10-3 to TRBJ2-1; 12 nucleotides align to TRBD2. Per the germline V gene, CDR1 is ENHRY and CDR2 is SYGVKD. The CDR3 loop spans 17 amino acids. The trim removed 6 bases at V and 4 bases at J, leaving 10 bases unmatched.

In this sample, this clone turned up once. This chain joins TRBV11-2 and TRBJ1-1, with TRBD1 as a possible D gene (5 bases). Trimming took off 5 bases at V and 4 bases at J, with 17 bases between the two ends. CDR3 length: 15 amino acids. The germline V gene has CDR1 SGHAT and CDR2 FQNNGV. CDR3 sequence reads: CASSQIGRRGTEAFF. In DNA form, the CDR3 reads TGTGCCAGCAGCCAGATCGGGAGAAGGGGCACTGAAGCTTTCTTT. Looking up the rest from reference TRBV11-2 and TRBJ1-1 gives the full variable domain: EAGVAQSPRYKIIEKRQSVAFWCNPISGHATLYWYQQILGQGPKLLIQFQNNGVVDDSQLPKDRFSAERLKGVDSTLKIQPAKLEDSAVYLCASSQIGRRGTEAFFGQGTRLTVV.

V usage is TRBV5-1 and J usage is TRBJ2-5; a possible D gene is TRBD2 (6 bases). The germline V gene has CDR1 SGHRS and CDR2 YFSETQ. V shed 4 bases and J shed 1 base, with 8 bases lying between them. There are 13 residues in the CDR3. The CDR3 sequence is CASSRETQETQYF. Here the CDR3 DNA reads TGCGCCAGCAGCCGGGAGACCCAAGAGACCCAGTACTTC. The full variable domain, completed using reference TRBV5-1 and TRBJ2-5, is KAGVTQTPRYLIKTRGQQVTLSCSPISGHRSVSWYQQTPGQGLQFLFEYFSETQRNKGNFPGRFSGRQFSNSRSEMNVSTLELGDSALYLCASSRETQETQYFGPGTRLLVL.

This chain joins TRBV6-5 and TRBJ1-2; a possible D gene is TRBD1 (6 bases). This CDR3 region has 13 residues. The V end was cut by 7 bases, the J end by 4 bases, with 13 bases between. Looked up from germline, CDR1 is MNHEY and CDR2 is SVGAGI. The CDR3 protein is CASTSTGTYGYTF. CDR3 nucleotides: TGTGCCAGCACTTCCACAGGGACCTATGGCTACACCTTC.

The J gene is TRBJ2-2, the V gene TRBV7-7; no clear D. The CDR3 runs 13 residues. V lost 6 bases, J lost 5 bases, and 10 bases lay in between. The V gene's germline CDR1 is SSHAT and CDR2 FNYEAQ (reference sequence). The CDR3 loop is CASRNTGTGELFF. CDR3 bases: TGTGCCAGCAGAAACACCGGGACCGGGGAGCTGTTTTTT.

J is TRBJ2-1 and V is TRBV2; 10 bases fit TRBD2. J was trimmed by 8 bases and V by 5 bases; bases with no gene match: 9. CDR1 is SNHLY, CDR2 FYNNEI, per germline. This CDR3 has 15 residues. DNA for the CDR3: TGTGCCAGCAGTCTAGCGGGGGCCCCCTCGGATGAGCAGTTCTTC. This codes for CASSLAGAPSDEQFF.

The CDR3 nucleotides are TGCGCCAGCAGCCTGGGCGGGGAGTCCCTCCACTTT. It specifies CASSLGGESLHF. This rearrangement joins TRBV5-1 to TRBJ1-6; D is unclear. V lost 4 bases and J 14 bases, leaving 13 bases between the germline ends. The CDR3 extends over 12 amino acids. Germline V gene data show CDR1 as SGHRS and CDR2 as YFSETQ.

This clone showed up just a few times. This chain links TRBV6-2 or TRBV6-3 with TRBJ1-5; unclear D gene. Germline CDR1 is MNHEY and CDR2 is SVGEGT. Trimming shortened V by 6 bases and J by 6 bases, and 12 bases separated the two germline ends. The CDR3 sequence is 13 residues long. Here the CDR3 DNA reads TGTGCCAGCAGCCTCGAGGGAAGTCAGCCCCAGCATTTT. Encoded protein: CASSLEGSQPQHF.

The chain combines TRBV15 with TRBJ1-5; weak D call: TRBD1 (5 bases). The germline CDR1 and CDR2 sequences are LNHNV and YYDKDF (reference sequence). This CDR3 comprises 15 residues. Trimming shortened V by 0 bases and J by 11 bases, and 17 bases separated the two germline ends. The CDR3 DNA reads TGTGCCACCAGCAGAGATTTGGGACCCGCGGGGACCCAGCATTTT. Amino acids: CATSRDLGPAGTQHF.

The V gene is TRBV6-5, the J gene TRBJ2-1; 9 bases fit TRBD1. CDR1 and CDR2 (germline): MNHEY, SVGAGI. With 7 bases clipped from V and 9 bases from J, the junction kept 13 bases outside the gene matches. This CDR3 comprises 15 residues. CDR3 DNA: TGTGCCAGCACCCCGGGGGACAGGGTGGATGGTGAGCAGTTCTTC. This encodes CASTPGDRVDGEQFF.

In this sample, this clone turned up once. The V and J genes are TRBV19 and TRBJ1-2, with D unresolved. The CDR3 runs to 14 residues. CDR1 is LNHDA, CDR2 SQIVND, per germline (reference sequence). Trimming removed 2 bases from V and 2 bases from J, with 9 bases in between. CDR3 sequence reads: CASSITTSNYGYTF. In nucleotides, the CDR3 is TGTGCCAGTAGTATAACTACCTCCAACTATGGCTACACCTTC.